This T cell receptor (beta chain) was captured in a study of T cell repertoires in cytomegalovirus infection. Study-level background: CMV epitopes in the study were HLA-C-restricted (recently identified) and HLA-B-restricted (well studied). Public TCR beta signatures indicated both CMV infection and matching HLA type. The study, taken as a whole, reports: Using cumulative public TCR beta family frequency, the authors identified those who carried CMV together with the relevant HLA. Dominating the ex vivo response were TCR beta clonotypes that were CMV-specific and HLA-C-restricted.

Unmatched junction bases numbered 6, after V lost 5 bases and J lost 4 bases. The CDR3 covers 16 residues. From germline, CDR1 is SGHVS and CDR2 FQNEAQ. Via MiXCR, TCRdb re-called the reads, giving one row per CDR3 protein. This sample yields approximately 910,000 distinct CDR3 sequences, of which roughly 31% are seen a single time; around 15% belongs to the top ten. In the case of this clonotype: The antigen is undetermined.

The receptor was derived from a human donor in good health (CMV status not recorded). Some clones in this sample may be carry-over from other donors' samples. The rearrangement uses TRBV7-8 and TRBJ2-3, with 13 bases aligning to TRBD2. The sample here was cultured CD8+ T cells from PBMCs, taken from culture after CMV antigen stimulation. This CDR3 reads CASSNRLAGGPDTQYF. For the CDR3, the DNA is TGTGCCAGCAGCAACCGACTAGCGGGGGGCCCAGATACGCAGTATTTT.